This TCR beta chain was sequenced for a study of post-analysis software for immune sequencing data (dated by TCRdb to the mid-2010s). General notes on the study: The recorded disease courses included relapsing-remitting, secondary progressive and progressive-relapsing multiple sclerosis, and some patients had no subtype annotation. The patient repertoires were compared against 11 previously published healthy control repertoires obtained from donors aged about 6 to 25 years. A subset of samples was prepared in parallel using single-end sample barcoding, then pooled and co-amplified after Illumina adapter ligation. Results and caveats for the whole study, not just this receptor: Multiple sclerosis patients had significantly lower normalized Chao1 diversity than controls, a result that suggests substantial peripheral T-cell clonal expansion. Direct clustering with F measure showed strong co-clustering of samples prepared in the same batch, prompting a batch-effect correction. The multiple sclerosis patient group was slightly younger than the control group. Significantly higher frequencies in patients than in controls were found for five or six TRBV segments, including TRBV5-6, TRBV5-1 and TRBV20-1.

To demonstrate the VDJtools post-analysis software, the study profiled TCR beta repertoires from the peripheral blood of 13 young patients with multiple sclerosis. Multiple sclerosis patients were children and adolescents aged roughly 6 to 17 years. Notes on this clonotype: Its cognate antigen has yet to be identified. The record has no base qualities; no much larger clone is one base away.

The library came from PCR. TCRdb shows the sequencer as Illumina HiSeq 2500. To reduce PCR and sequencing biases, unique molecular identifiers were incorporated into the TCR beta cDNA libraries. Some 500,000 cDNA molecules were obtained per 1 to 10 million input T cells, so each molecule approximated one T cell. Patient libraries were prepared and sequenced with the same protocol used for the earlier healthy control dataset. Within a given batch, samples were prepared together, multiplexed and sequenced on the same HiSeq lane. The original methods were these. MIGEC handled the raw barcoded reads, throwing out single-read molecular identifier groups before consensus assembly and CDR3 extraction. Clonotype tables were post-analysed with VDJtools, and diversity was normalized by down-sampling all datasets to the smallest sample size. Repertoire overlap clustering matched CDR3 amino acid but not nucleotide sequences to correct batch-related cross-sample contamination. TCRdb's own reprocessing of the public reads used fastp at Q25 and MiXCR and kept productive beta chains. All rows with the same CDR3 protein become a single entry with the most common DNA and genes. TCRdb, rather than the study authors, made the V and J calls. Here the sample has about 760,000 distinct CDR3 sequences; about 32% occur a single time. The top ten clones comprise under 0.7% of the sample.

Taken from cysteine to phenylalanine, the CDR3 has 15 residues. This entry keeps only the CDR3 DNA: 45 bases, framed from base 1. The germline V gene sets CDR1 to LGHNA and CDR2 to YSLEER. V is cut by 1 base and J by 8 bases, and the space between the germline ends is 17 bases. The TCR was taken from a girl under 18 with multiple sclerosis. Material for sequencing was blood. This chain joins TRBV4-3 to TRBJ1-2; no D gene call is confident. At the DNA level, the sequence is TGCGCCAGCAGCCAAGGACGGCTCTCGAGTGGAGGCTACACCTTC. Translated, this gives CASSQGRLSSGGYTF.